These 2 T cell receptor beta chains were sequenced from one sample in a study of vaccination and CD4 T cells after COVID-19. Oncomine TCR Beta short-read sequencing was applied to DNA from cultured CD4+ T cells. In TCRdb, the PCR reads were re-called with MiXCR into one record per CDR3 protein. The sample lists 8,000 to 9,500 distinct CDR3 sequences, approximately 57% occurring once. Their antigens remain unidentified. Treatment specified: roughly 10-day PBMC culture with coronavirus spike peptide pools or control peptides (ViraFEST assay). This sample comprised cultured CD4+ T cells from blood, obtained after SARS-CoV-2 vaccination. The source of these receptors is a human donor with COVID-19.

The rearrangement joins TRBV7-8 to TRBJ1-6; D not resolved. V lost 0 bases, J lost 10 bases, and 10 bases lay in between. The CDR3 extends over 14 amino acids. CDR1 and CDR2 from the germline V gene are SGHVS and FQNEAQ. CDR3 coding DNA: TGTGCCAGCAGCTTAGCGGGTAGAAGCTCACCCCTCCACTTT. It yields the protein CASSLAGRSSPLHF.

This clonotype was picked up a small number of times. This chain links TRBV27 with TRBJ1-5; 7 nucleotides line up with TRBD1. CDR3 size: 13 residues. V lost 6 bases, J lost 11 bases, and 10 bases stayed unmatched. Germline V CDR1 and CDR2: MNHEY, SMNVEV (reference sequence). The CDR3 region has the DNA TGTGCCAGCAGCGAGACAGGGACGACGTCCCAGCATTTT. It codes for CASSETGTTSQHF.